This T cell receptor (beta chain) was sequenced for a study of blood T cell repertoires in COVID-19. On the study more broadly: COVID-19 samples from acute and convalescent phases originated in the United States, Italy and Spain. Sources were T cells, B-cell-depleted T cells, or PBMCs; the material itself was cDNA or gDNA.

The authors' processing: Researchers report that nucleated cell counts were estimated from reference gene primer amplification. Only in-frame clones appear in the TCRdb table, and some are missing; sequencing was by immunoSEQ multiplex PCR. That table supplies the V and J calls and clone size; D and trimming were determined from the DNA. The sample lists tens of thousands of clones, around 70% seen once, with roughly 43% in the top ten. V was clipped by 0 bases and J by 5 bases; unmatched bases: 10. The CDR3 loop spans 16 amino acids. Germline V gene sequence: CDR1 SGHKS, CDR2 YYEKEE (reference sequence).

The sequenced sample was peripheral blood. V is TRBV5-5 and J is TRBJ2-5; 7 nucleotides agree with TRBD2. The TCR comes from an elderly woman with acute or convalescent COVID-19. In nucleotides, the CDR3 is TGTGCCAGCAGCTTGGCGGGAGGCGGCTTAGGGGAGACCCAGTACTTC. It specifies CASSLAGGGLGETQYF.